The text below deals with one T cell receptor beta chain. No antigen is known for it. As the CDR3 is not closed by the conserved phenylalanine or tryptophan, this likely results from a read error. This entry belongs to a study of molecular identifiers for immune sequencing clone quantification. General study results and limits: Jurkat TCR RNA that was spiked in from one cell was reportedly detectable among one million naive cells. Among effectors, clones above 20 RNA copies held over 97% of molecules; among naive cells, under 1%.

Germline V gives CDR1 MGHRA, CDR2 YSYEKL. The CDR3 is made up of 13 amino acids. V lost 1 base and J lost 0, with 4 bases in between. The use of previously described methods and listed TCR primers produced the bulk TCR libraries. TCRdb passed the PCR reads through MiXCR, listing each CDR3 protein once. The sample yields approximately 630,000 distinct CDR3 sequences, about 25% seen once. This TCR came from a human donor in good health. Some libraries in this study had Jurkat cell RNA spiked in. Sequenced input: naive CD8+ T cells from blood, with Jurkat cell RNA spiked in. The subset is: FACS-sorted CD8+CD4-CCR7+CD45RA+ naive T cells. The J gene is TRBJ2-7, the V gene TRBV4-1; D remains ambiguous. CDR3 nucleotides: TGCGCCAGCAGCCAAGTGAGCTCCTACGAGCAGTACCTC. Translating it yields CASSQVSSYEQYL.